This TCR beta chain was captured in a study of shared clonotypes between healthy human individuals. This CDR3 is 14 amino acids long. Germline CDR1 and CDR2: SGHVS and FQNEAQ. V was clipped by 5 bases and J by 2 bases; unmatched bases: 3. Libraries were prepared by immunoSEQ multiplex PCR; TCRdb keeps only in-frame clonotypes and omits some of them. The sample contains fewer than 850,000 clones, roughly 96% of which appear only once. Naive CD8 cells were CD45RO-negative, positively selected for CCR7, excluding terminally differentiated effector memory CD45RA+ cells. Among the donors, all were Caucasian adults who lived in Nashville, Tennessee.

The receptor comes from a young man in good health. The rearrangement uses TRBV7-8 and TRBJ1-5, with 7 nucleotides matching TRBD1. Sequenced sample: naive CD8+ T cells sorted from blood. The CDR3 loop is CASSRGGGNQPQHF. CDR3 nucleotides: TGTGCCAGCAGCCGAGGGGGCGGCAATCAGCCCCAGCATTTT.